A single T cell receptor (beta chain) is shown here with its context. This clone was observed once. Its antigen has not been determined. The record has no base qualities; no much larger clone is one base away. This sample was included in a study of blood T cell repertoires in COVID-19 (dated by TCRdb to the early 2020s). For the study in its entirety: The collaborator samples originated in the United States, Italy and Spain and spanned the acute and convalescent phases of COVID-19. The prospective study material was composed of cDNA or gDNA derived from T cells, B-cell-depleted T cells, or PBMCs. Deeply sampled blood TCRbeta repertoires from subjects exposed to, actively infected with, or recovered from COVID-19 were included in the dataset. The repertoires were released in a freely available public database intended as a resource for research on the immune response to SARS-CoV-2. The samples were drawn from two sources: the first 160 participants of the ongoing ImmuneRACE study, and 1,000 to 1,500 subjects contributed by 6 global collaborators. The sample metadata nearly always contained a de-identified subject ID, COVID-19 status, age in years and sex. Where HLA class I and class II types were available, the types were taken from metadata supplied by the sample provider, not from assay-based typing.

TCRbeta CDR3 regions were amplified from genomic DNA using the immunoSEQ Assay, a bias-controlled multiplex PCR. The study's processing was this. Nucleated cell counts per sample were estimated from amplification of reference gene primers within the assay. To quantify the absolute abundance of each unique TCRbeta CDR3 rearrangement, sequence reads were collapsed and filtered. For each sample, productive Simpson clonality was calculated as the square root of Simpson's diversity index over productive rearrangements. In its TCRdb copy, this immuneACCESS table keeps in-frame sequences only and misses some clones. Where compared with another copy, unresolved V genes explain less than half of these, and the others have no known cause. The V and J calls and clone size come from that table; D and trimming were worked out from the DNA. The sample contains some 79,000 clones, about 89% of them found a single time. Roughly 13% of the sample goes to the ten largest clones.

The collaborating institutions used their own protocols to collect whole blood in K2EDTA tubes. For TCRbeta analysis, collaborator samples were shipped as frozen whole blood, as isolated PBMCs, or as DNA extracted from either sample type. Here is what the overall study found, with its caveats: The quantity of clinical and demographic metadata differed by source and by participant and was supplied without curation.

V was cut back by 2 bases and J by 8 bases, leaving a gap of 19 bases between them. CDR1 and CDR2 (SGHTA, FQGNSA) derive from the germline V gene. The cysteine opens and the phenylalanine closes a CDR3 of 16 amino acids. CDR3 DNA is the only sequence kept; it has 48 bases, read in frame from the first base. The chain joins TRBV7-2 to TRBJ2-4; the D segment could be TRBD1, given 8 matching bases. The origin of this receptor is a man between 65 and 85 years old with active or convalescent COVID-19. The specimen was peripheral blood. The nucleotide sequence reads as follows: TGTGCCAGCAGCTTAAGTGGCAGGGGGCTAGCGGACATTCAGTACTTC. Translation gives CASSLSGRGLADIQYF.